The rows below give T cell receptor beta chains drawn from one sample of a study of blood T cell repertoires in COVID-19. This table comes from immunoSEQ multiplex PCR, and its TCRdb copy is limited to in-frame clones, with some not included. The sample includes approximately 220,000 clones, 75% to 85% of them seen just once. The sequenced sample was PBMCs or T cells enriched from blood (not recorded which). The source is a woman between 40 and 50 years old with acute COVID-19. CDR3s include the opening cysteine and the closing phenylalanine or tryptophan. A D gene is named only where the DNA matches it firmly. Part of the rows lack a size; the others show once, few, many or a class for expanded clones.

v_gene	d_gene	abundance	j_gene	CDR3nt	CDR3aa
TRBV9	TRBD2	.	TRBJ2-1	TGTGCCAGCAGCCCCCGGACTAGTATGGATGAGCAGTTCTTC	CASSPRTSMDEQFF
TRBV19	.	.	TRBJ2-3	TGTGCCACGTCCACAGATACGCAGTATTTT	CATSTDTQYF
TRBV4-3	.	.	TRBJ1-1	TGCGCCAGCAGCCGAAGCGCAAGGGGACAAACTGAAGCTTTCTTT	CASSRSARGQTEAFF
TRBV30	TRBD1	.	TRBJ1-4	TGTGCCTGGAGTGTACTACGAATCGTGACGGGACAGGGAGGGAAGGCAACTAATGAAAAACTGTTTTTT	CAWSVLRIVTGQGGKATNEKLFF
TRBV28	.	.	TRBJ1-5	TGTGCCAGCAGTCTCCCCCTATGGAATCAGCCCCAGCATTTT	CASSLPLWNQPQHF
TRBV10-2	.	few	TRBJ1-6	TGCGCCAGCAGGGGGCAAACCTATAATTCACCCCTCCACTTT	CASRGQTYNSPLHF
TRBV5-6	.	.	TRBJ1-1	TGTGCCAGCAGCCTTGGGTTCTTGCGGACTGAAGCTTTCTTT	CASSLGFLRTEAFF
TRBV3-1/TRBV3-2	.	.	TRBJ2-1	TGTGCCAGCAGCCGGGACAAAAGCTCCTACAATGAGCAGTTCTTC	CASSRDKSSYNEQFF
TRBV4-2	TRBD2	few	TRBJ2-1	TGTGCCAGCAGCCAACCCCGGGGACTAGCGGGGGACAATGAGCAGTTCTTC	CASSQPRGLAGDNEQFF
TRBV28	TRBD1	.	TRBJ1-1	TGTGCCAGCAGGGTACCGGGACAGAACATGAACACTGAAGCTTTCTTT	CASRVPGQNMNTEAFF
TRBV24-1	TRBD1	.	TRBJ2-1	TGTGCCACCAGTGATTTTACAGGACAGGGGGCTTTCGGTCATGGGGATGAGCAGTTCTTC	CATSDFTGQGAFGHGDEQFF
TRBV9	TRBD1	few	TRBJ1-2	TGTGCCAGCAGCGACGACAGGGCCTATGGCTACACCTTC	CASSDDRAYGYTF
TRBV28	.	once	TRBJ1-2	TGTGCCAGCAGTTCTCCAGGATCAAATGGCTACACCTTC	CASSSPGSNGYTF
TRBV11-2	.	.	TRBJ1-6	TGTGCCAGCAGCTTAGTAGCAGGGAAGCTAGGCAATTCACCCCTCCACTTT	CASSLVAGKLGNSPLHF
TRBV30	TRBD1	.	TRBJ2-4	TGTGCCTGGAGCCTGGGACAGAGAGCCAAAAACATTCAGTACTTC	CAWSLGQRAKNIQYF
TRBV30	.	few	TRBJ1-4	TGTGCCTGGAGAAGGGGGATTGGAAAACTGTTTTTT	CAWRRGIGKLFF
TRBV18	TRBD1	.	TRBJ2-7	TGTGCCAGCTCACCGGGACAGGGAAACTACGAGCAGTACTTC	CASSPGQGNYEQYF
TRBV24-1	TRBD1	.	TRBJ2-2	TGTGCCACCAGTGACAGGGGGCTTAACACCGGGGAGCTGTTTTTT	CATSDRGLNTGELFF
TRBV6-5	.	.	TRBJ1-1	TGTGCCAGCAGTTACCACCAGACAGCGAACACTGAAGCTTTCTTT	CASSYHQTANTEAFF
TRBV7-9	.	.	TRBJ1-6	TGTGCCAGCAGCTTAGACACACCCCTCCACTTT	CASSLDTPLHF
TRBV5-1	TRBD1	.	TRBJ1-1	TGCGCCAGCAGCTACCTACAGGGGGCGCCTGAAGCTTTCTTT	CASSYLQGAPEAFF
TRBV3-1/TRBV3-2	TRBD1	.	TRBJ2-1	TGTGCCAGCAGCCAGGGGACAGGGGGCCCAAACAATGAGCAGTTCTTC	CASSQGTGGPNNEQFF
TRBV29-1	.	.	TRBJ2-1	TGCAGCGCCGGTAAGTCCCATGAGCAGTTCTTC	CSAGKSHEQFF
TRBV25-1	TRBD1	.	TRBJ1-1	TGTGCCAGCACCCCAACTGGGACAGGAATGAACACTGAAGCTTTCTTT	CASTPTGTGMNTEAFF
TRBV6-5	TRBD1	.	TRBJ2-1	TGTGCCAGCAGTTATATGACAGGGGGTTACAATGAGCAGTTCTTC	CASSYMTGGYNEQFF
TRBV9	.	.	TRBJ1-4	TGTGCCAGCAGCGTAGGGCAGAATGAAAAACTGTTTTTT	CASSVGQNEKLFF
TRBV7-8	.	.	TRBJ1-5	TGTGCCAGCAGCTTAGACAGGGTTGGCAATCAGCCCCAGCATTTT	CASSLDRVGNQPQHF
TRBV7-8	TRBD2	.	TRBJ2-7	TGTGCCAGCAGCCTCACGCGGCTAGCGGGGGGGCCGGACGAGCAGTACTTC	CASSLTRLAGGPDEQYF
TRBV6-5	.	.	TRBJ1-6	TGTGCCAGCAGCAGACAGCCAAATTCACCCCTCCACTTT	CASSRQPNSPLHF
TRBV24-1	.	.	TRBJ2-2	TGTGCCACCAGGGAGGGGCGGAACACCGGGGAGCTGTTTTTT	CATREGRNTGELFF
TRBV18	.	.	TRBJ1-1	TGTGCCAGCTCACAACAGAACACTGAAGCTTTCTTT	CASSQQNTEAFF
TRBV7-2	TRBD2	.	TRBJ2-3	TGTGCCAGCAGCCGGACTAGCGGGAGCCCAGATACGCAGTATTTT	CASSRTSGSPDTQYF
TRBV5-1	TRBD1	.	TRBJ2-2	TGCGCCAGCAGCCCAGAGTACAGGGGGCCCTTTCCGAACACCGGGGAGCTGTTTTTT	CASSPEYRGPFPNTGELFF
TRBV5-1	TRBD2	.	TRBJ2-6	TGCGCCAGCAGCCCTGGGGGGGCTGGGGCCAACGTCCTGACTTTC	CASSPGGAGANVLTF
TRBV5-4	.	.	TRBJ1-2	TGTGCCAGCAGCTTGTTTGGGGCTCCAAACTATGGCTACACCTTC	CASSLFGAPNYGYTF
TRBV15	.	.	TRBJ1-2	TGTGCCACCAGCAGAGATCCGGAGGGGAGCTACACCTTC	CATSRDPEGSYTF
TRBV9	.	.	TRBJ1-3	TGTGCCAGCAGCGCCGCTGGGCCCGGCATATATTTT	CASSAAGPGIYF
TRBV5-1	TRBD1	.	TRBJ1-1	TGCGCCAGCAGTTGGGACAGTCGGAACACTGAAGCTTTCTTT	CASSWDSRNTEAFF
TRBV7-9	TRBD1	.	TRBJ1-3	TGTGCCAGCAGCCGGCAGGGGGCGAGAGGAAACACCATATATTTT	CASSRQGARGNTIYF
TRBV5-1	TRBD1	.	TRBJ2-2	TGCGCCAGCAGCTTGGATGGGACAGGGGACACCGGGGAGCTGTTTTTT	CASSLDGTGDTGELFF
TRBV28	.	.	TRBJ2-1	TGTGCCAGCAGGCAAATTCTAGCGTCGGGCTACAATGAGCAGTTCTTC	CASRQILASGYNEQFF
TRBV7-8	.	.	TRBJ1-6	TGTGCCAGCAGCCTCACTAGTTCACCCCTCCACTTT	CASSLTSSPLHF
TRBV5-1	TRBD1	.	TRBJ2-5	TGCGCCAGCAGCTTGGTAGGGGGCTCCCAAGAGACCCAGTACTTC	CASSLVGGSQETQYF
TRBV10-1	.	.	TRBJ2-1	TGCGCCAGCAGTGAGTCGGAGATCTTCTACAATGAGCAGTTCTTC	CASSESEIFYNEQFF
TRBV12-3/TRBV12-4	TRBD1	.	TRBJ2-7	TGTGCCAGCAACCGGGACAGGGTTGGCGAGCAGTACTTC	CASNRDRVGEQYF
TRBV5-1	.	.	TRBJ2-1	TGCGCCAGCAGCTTACTGACAGGAAATAATGAGCAGTTCTTC	CASSLLTGNNEQFF
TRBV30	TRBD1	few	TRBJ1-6	TGTGCCTGGAGTATACAGGCCAACAGGGGTCAAGGTTCACCCCTCCACTTT	CAWSIQANRGQGSPLHF
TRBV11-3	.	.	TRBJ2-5	TGTGCCAGCAGCTTAGGTGGAGGGAGCCAAGAGACCCAGTACTTC	CASSLGGGSQETQYF
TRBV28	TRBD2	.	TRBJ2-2	TGTGCCAGCAGCCGGGGGGGCCCTGGCACCGGGGAGCTGTTTTTT	CASSRGGPGTGELFF
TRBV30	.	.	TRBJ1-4	TGTGCCTGGAGTGTATTTCGGAGGGGCAGGACTAATGAAAAACTGTTTTTT	CAWSVFRRGRTNEKLFF
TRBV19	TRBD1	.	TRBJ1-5	TGTGCCAGTAGGGACGGCACAGGGGGTTACGATCAGCCCCAGCATTTT	CASRDGTGGYDQPQHF
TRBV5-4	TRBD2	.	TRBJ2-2	TGTGCCAGCAGCCCTGAACTAGCGGGGAACACCGGGGAGCTGTTTTTT	CASSPELAGNTGELFF
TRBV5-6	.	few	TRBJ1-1	TGTGCCAGCAGCTTGGCCAATCCTAATATGAACACTGAAGCTTTCTTT	CASSLANPNMNTEAFF
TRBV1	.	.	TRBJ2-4	TGCACCAGGCACCCAGGGGGGCCCACGATTCTAGCCAAAAACATTCAGTACTTC	CTRHPGGPTILAKNIQYF
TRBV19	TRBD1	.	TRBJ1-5	TGTGCCAGTAGTATACCAGGGGGGCCTCAGCCCCAGCATTTT	CASSIPGGPQPQHF